The 2 T cell receptor beta chains reported below all come from one sample, sequenced in a study of blood T cell repertoires in COVID-19. Produced via immunoSEQ multiplex PCR; TCRdb's table is partial and in-frame only. The sample includes about 320,000 clones, nearly 90% of them seen just once. The material sequenced was PBMCs or T cells enriched from blood (not recorded which). The receptors here all came from a woman in her thirties who had recovered from COVID-19.

V usage is TRBV2 and J usage is TRBJ2-2, with 9 bases that match TRBD1. Per the germline V gene, CDR1 is SNHLY and CDR2 is FYNNEI. J was trimmed by 1 base and V by 10 bases; bases with no gene match: 4. This CDR3 spans 14 amino acids. The CDR3 protein is CATEDRGNTGELFF. The CDR3 DNA reads TGTGCCACCGAGGACAGGGGGAACACCGGGGAGCTGTTTTTT.

CDR3 amino acids: CASSPKHMNTEAFF. The CDR3 bases are TGTGCCAGCTCACCTAAACATATGAACACTGAAGCTTTCTTT. The genes are TRBV18 and TRBJ1-1; no clear D gene. The V gene lost 3 bases and the J gene lost 0 bases, with 8 bases spanning the gap. The germline V gene encodes CDR1 KGHSH and CDR2 LQKENI. This CDR3 comprises 14 residues. Using reference TRBV18 and TRBJ1-1 for the parts outside the CDR3, the full variable domain is NAGVMQNPRHLVRRRGQEARLRCSPMKGHSHVYWYRQLPEEGLKFMVYLQKENIIDESGMPKERFSAEFPKEGPSILRIQQVVRGDSAAYFCASSPKHMNTEAFFGQGTRLTVV.